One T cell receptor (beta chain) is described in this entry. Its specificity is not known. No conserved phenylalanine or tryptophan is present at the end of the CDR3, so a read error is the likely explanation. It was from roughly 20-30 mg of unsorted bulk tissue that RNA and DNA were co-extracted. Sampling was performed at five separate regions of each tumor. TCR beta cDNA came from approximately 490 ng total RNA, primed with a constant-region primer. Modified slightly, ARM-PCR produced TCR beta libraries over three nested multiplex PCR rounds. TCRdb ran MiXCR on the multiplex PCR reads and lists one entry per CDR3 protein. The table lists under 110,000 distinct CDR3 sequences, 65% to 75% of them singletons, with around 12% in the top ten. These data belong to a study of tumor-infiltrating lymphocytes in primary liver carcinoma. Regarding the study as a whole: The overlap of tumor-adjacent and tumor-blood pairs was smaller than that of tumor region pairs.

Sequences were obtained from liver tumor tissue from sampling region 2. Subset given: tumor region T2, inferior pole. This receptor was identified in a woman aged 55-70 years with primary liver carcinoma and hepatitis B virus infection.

The CDR3 spells CASSRLAGGRNEQFL. The CDR3 DNA reads as TGCGCCAGCAGCCGACTAGCGGGAGGACGGAATGAGCAGTTCTTG. This sequence joins TRBV28 and TRBJ2-1; 13 bases line up with TRBD2. The CDR3 is 15 amino acids. Per the germline V gene, CDR1 is MDHEN and CDR2 is SYDVKM.